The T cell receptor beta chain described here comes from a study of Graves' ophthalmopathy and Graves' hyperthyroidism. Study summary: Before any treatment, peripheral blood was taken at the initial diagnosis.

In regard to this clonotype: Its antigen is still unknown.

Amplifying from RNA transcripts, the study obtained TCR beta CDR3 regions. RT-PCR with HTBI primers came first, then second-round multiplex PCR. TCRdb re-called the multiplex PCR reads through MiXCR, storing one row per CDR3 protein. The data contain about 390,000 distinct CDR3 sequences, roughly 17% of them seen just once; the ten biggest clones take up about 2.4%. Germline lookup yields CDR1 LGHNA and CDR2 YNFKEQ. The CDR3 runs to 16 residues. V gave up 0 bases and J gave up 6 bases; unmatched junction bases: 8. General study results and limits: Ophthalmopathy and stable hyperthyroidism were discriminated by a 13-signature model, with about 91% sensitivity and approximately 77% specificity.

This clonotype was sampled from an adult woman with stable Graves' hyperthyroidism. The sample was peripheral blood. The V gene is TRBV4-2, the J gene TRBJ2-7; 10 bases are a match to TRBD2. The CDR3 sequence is CASSQDPLAGDSEQYF. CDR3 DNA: TGTGCCAGCAGCCAAGATCCCCTAGCGGGAGACTCCGAGCAGTACTTC.